One and the same sample provided the 20 T cell receptor beta chains below, sequenced in a study of T cells in severe cutaneous drug reactions (dated by TCRdb to 2018 to 2020). The donors whose samples were sequenced had carbamazepine-induced Stevens-Johnson syndrome or toxic epidermal necrolysis (CBZ-SJS/TEN). Reads for this sample came from an Illumina MiSeq. For both bulk and single-cell sequencing, libraries were prepared with the iRepertoire multiplex PCR system and TCR subtype-specific primers. One entry per CDR3 protein sequence results from the TCRdb reprocessing of the reads, with DNA left out. The record for this sample contains almost 5,500 distinct CDR3 sequences. Less than 20% of the sample is in the top ten clones. Input material: PBMCs. These receptors all come from a human donor with a severe cutaneous adverse drug reaction.

V gene TRBV7-6 combines with J gene TRBJ2-7; TCRdb names TRBD1, which stays unverified in the absence of DNA. The CDR3 has 15 residues. CDR1 SGHVS and CDR2 FNYEAQ come from the germline V gene. The CDR3 protein is CASSLKQGRSYEQYF. Supplemented by reference TRBV7-6 and TRBJ2-7, the full variable domain reads GAGVSQSPRYKVTKRGQDVALRCDPISGHVSLYWYRQALGQGPEFLTYFNYEAQQDKSGLPNDRFSAERPEGSISTLTIQRTEQRDSAMYRCASSLKQGRSYEQYFGPGTRLTVT.

V is TRBV5-4 and J is TRBJ1-3. Germline values: CDR1 SGHNT, CDR2 YYREEE (reference sequence). The CDR3 totals 16 residues. The CDR3 protein is CASSLGYRNSGNTIYF.

Measured by frequency, this clonotype is medium-sized. The chain has TRBV4-3 and TRBJ1-1; the TRBD1 assignment by TCRdb is unverifiable without DNA. CDR3 length equals 14 residues. CDR1 is LGHNA and CDR2 is YSLEER in the germline V gene. The CDR3 spells CASSQEWGLDEAFF.

This clonotype is identified as medium-sized from frequency. The chain links TRBV2 to TRBJ2-5. The CDR3 totals 13 residues. The germline gives CDR1 SNHLY, CDR2 FYNNEI. This CDR3 reads CASSGSPIETQYF.

Measured by frequency, this clonotype is medium-sized. The V and J genes are TRBV10-3 and TRBJ1-1. Germline CDR1 is ENHRY and CDR2 is SYGVKD. This CDR3 spans 14 amino acids. This CDR3 is CAISEYDSNTEAFF.

This clonotype ranks as medium-sized in terms of frequency. This rearrangement joins TRBV4-1 to TRBJ2-1; the TCRdb D gene call, TRBD1, has no DNA to confirm it. Germline CDR1 and CDR2: MGHRA and YSYEKL. The CDR3 contains 15 residues. The CDR3 spells CASSQDSGTENEQFF.

The chain combines TRBV2 with TRBJ2-1; TCRdb picks TRBD1, but there is no DNA to check that call. This CDR3 comprises 16 residues. Germline-derived CDR1 and CDR2 are SNHLY and FYNNEI. CDR3: CASSGTRDSSYNEQFF. Drawing the rest from reference TRBV2 and TRBJ2-1, the complete variable domain is EPEVTQTPSHQVTQMGQEVILRCVPISNHLYFYWYRQILGQKVEFLVSFYNNEISEKSEIFDDQFSVERPDGSNFTLKIRSTKLEDSAMYFCASSGTRDSSYNEQFFGPGTRLTVL.

The chain combines TRBV7-9 with TRBJ1-1. This CDR3 has 12 amino acids. From germline, CDR1 is SEHNR and CDR2 FQNEAQ (reference sequence). The CDR3 sequence is CASSLDSTEAFF.

This chain joins TRBV14 and TRBJ1-5; the D call of TRBD1 rests on TCRdb alone, since no DNA is present to check it. Germline CDR1 and CDR2: SGHDN and FVKESK. The CDR3 consists of 14 residues. The CDR3 spells CASSNRGSNQPQHF.

This clonotype registers medium-sized (0.01 to 0.1%) by frequency. The chain has TRBV28 and TRBJ2-7; TCRdb's assignment of TRBD1 cannot be checked, as there is no DNA. CDR3 size: 14 residues. Looked up from germline, CDR1 is MDHEN and CDR2 is SYDVKM. CDR3 residues: CASSFDRTAYEQYF.

This clonotype counts as medium-sized by frequency. The chain has TRBV14 and TRBJ2-5; the D call of TRBD1 rests on TCRdb alone, since no DNA is present to check it. This CDR3 has 16 amino acids. From germline, CDR1 is SGHDN and CDR2 FVKESK. The CDR3: CASSQDVAWGGETQYF.

The genes are TRBV10-2 and TRBJ2-5; TCRdb indicates TRBD1, and absent DNA this call remains unverified. CDR3 length: 15 amino acids. Germline loops: CDR1 WSHSY, CDR2 SAAADI. CDR3 sequence reads: CASSGDRRYQETQYF.

By frequency, this clonotype is medium-sized. The chain has TRBV7-9 and TRBJ2-1; absent DNA, TCRdb's TRBD2 call cannot be checked. CDR1 SEHNR and CDR2 FQNEAQ come from the germline V gene (reference sequence). The length of the CDR3 is 16 residues. CDR3 loop: CASSSVAGGTYNEQFF.

The rearrangement joins TRBV30 to TRBJ1-1. The CDR3 spans 13 residues. The germline gives CDR1 GTSNPN, CDR2 SVGIG (reference sequence). The CDR3 region is CAWTGPTNTEAFF.

This clonotype is deemed medium-sized by its frequency. This sequence joins TRBV10-3 and TRBJ1-1; TCRdb's D gene call, TRBD1, goes unchecked for lack of DNA. Germline assignment: CDR1 ENHRY and CDR2 SYGVKD. This CDR3 contains 15 residues. CDR3: CAISESTGVGTEAFF.

This chain joins TRBV4-2 and TRBJ1-1; TCRdb's assignment of TRBD1 cannot be checked, as there is no DNA. Per the germline V gene, CDR1 is LGHNA and CDR2 is YNFKEQ. CDR3 length equals 14 residues. CDR3 loop: CASSPRGGVREAFF.

According to its frequency, this clonotype is medium-sized. This chain joins TRBV4-1 and TRBJ2-3; TCRdb reports TRBD2, a call that lacks DNA to check it against. There are 15 residues in the CDR3. In germline, CDR1 is MGHRA, CDR2 YSYEKL. The chain's CDR3 is CASSLTSGRLDTQYF.

V gene TRBV6-2 or TRBV6-3 combines with J gene TRBJ2-7; TCRdb lists TRBD1, though no DNA is available to test this call. This CDR3 is built from 14 residues. The germline V gene encodes CDR1 MNHEY and CDR2 SVGEGT. The CDR3 sequence is CASSRQGAAYEQYF.

This chain joins TRBV7-3 and TRBJ2-5. This CDR3 has 15 amino acids. In germline, CDR1 is SGHTA, CDR2 FQGTGA. CDR3 residues: CASSLTWAAQETQYF.

V is TRBV19 and J is TRBJ1-1; absent DNA, TCRdb's TRBD1 call cannot be checked. Germline V gene sequence: CDR1 LNHDA, CDR2 SQIVND (reference sequence). The length of the CDR3 is 15 residues. The CDR3 region is CASSPQGRGNTEAFF.